These 32 T cell receptor beta chains came from one sample sequenced in a study of beta chain features in type 1 diabetes. Reverse transcribing all isolated RNA meant expressed TCRB transcripts were sequenced. TCRdb's copy holds only in-frame clones and misses some; the assay was immunoSEQ multiplex PCR. The table shows hundreds of thousands of clones, with 13% occurring only once. General study results and limits: Shortening that was moderate but significant affected the TCRB CDR3s of Type 1 diabetes patients in all four CD4+ subsets.

No antigen has been identified for these receptors. Sequenced material: naive CD4+ T cells from blood. The receptor set was obtained from a man younger than 35 with type 1 diabetes.

This clone was observed a handful of times. The chain carries TRBV30 and TRBJ1-1; 10 nucleotides align to TRBD1. The CDR3 sequence is 13 residues long. V was pared by 8 bases and J by 4 bases, with 7 bases of the junction left unmatched. CDR1 is GTSNPN and CDR2 is SVGIG in the germline V gene (reference sequence). The CDR3 here is CATDRGPVTEAFF. The DNA for the CDR3 is TGTGCCACAGACAGGGGGCCGGTCACTGAAGCTTTCTTT.

A few counts support this clone. The rearrangement uses TRBV5-1 and TRBJ2-1; 9 bases align to TRBD1. The germline V gene encodes CDR1 SGHRS and CDR2 YFSETQ. The V gene end was trimmed by 2 bases and the J gene end by 6 bases; junction bases not matched to a gene: 9. The CDR3 sequence is 16 residues long. DNA of the CDR3: TGCGCCAGCAGCTTTTTGGACAGGGGAAAGGGCAATGAGCAGTTCTTC. Amino acid sequence: CASSFLDRGKGNEQFF. Looking up the rest from reference TRBV5-1 and TRBJ2-1 gives the full variable domain: KAGVTQTPRYLIKTRGQQVTLSCSPISGHRSVSWYQQTPGQGLQFLFEYFSETQRNKGNFPGRFSGRQFSNSRSEMNVSTLELGDSALYLCASSFLDRGKGNEQFFGPGTRLTVL.

This clone was seen more than once but under ten times. The junction and the germline gene differ at one end; a read error may be behind it. V gene TRBV7-7 combines with J gene TRBJ1-6; D is unresolved. The CDR3 totals 12 residues. CDR1 and CDR2 (germline): SSHAT, FNYEAQ (reference sequence). The CDR3 DNA reads TGTGCTAGCAGCTTAGATGGTTCACCCCTCCACTTT. Protein sequence: CASSLDGSPLHF. The variable domain in full, with the rest retrieved from reference TRBV7-7 and TRBJ1-6, is GAGVSQSPRYKVTKRGQDVTLRCDPISSHATLYWYQQALGQGPEFLTYFNYEAQPDKSGLPSDRFSAERPEGSISTLTIQRTEQRDSAMYRCASSLDGSPLHFGNGTRLTVT.

The rearrangement joins TRBV6-5 to TRBJ1-1; TRBD1 matches at 8 bases. The CDR3 length is 14 residues. After removal of 5 bases from V and 5 bases from J, the junction contained 7 bases not matched to a gene. The germline V gene encodes CDR1 MNHEY and CDR2 SVGAGI. The CDR3 spells CASSRPGTGTEAFF. The CDR3 bases are TGTGCCAGCAGTCGTCCCGGGACAGGAACTGAAGCTTTCTTT.

This clone was recorded a few times. This rearrangement joins TRBV4-1 to TRBJ2-7; D uncertain. V lost 1 base and J lost 7, with 11 bases in between. CDR1 MGHRA and CDR2 YSYEKL come from the germline V gene. The CDR3 consists of 13 residues. This CDR3 is CASSQGLVEEQYF. DNA for the CDR3: TGCGCCAGCAGCCAAGGTCTAGTGGAAGAGCAGTACTTC.

This clone was counted a few times. V is TRBV4-1 and J is TRBJ1-4; TRBD1 matches at 9 bases. The CDR3 sequence is 14 residues long. Looked up from germline, CDR1 is MGHRA and CDR2 is YSYEKL. The V gene end was trimmed by 4 bases and the J gene end by 8 bases; junction bases not matched to a gene: 5. The CDR3 spells CASSPWTGDEKLFF. The CDR3 nucleotides read TGCGCCAGCAGCCCATGGACAGGGGACGAAAAACTGTTTTTT.

This clone was found a few times. The rearrangement links TRBV5-6 to TRBJ2-1; no clear D gene. The CDR3 loop spans 15 amino acids. V shed 0 bases and J shed 4 bases, with 11 bases lying between them. Per the germline V gene, CDR1 is SGHDT and CDR2 is YYEEEE. The DNA of the CDR3 is TGTGCCAGCAGCTTGGAACAGCAACTTTACAATGAGCAGTTCTTC. Amino acid sequence: CASSLEQQLYNEQFF.

The chain uses TRBV7-2 and TRBJ2-7, with 10 bases matching TRBD2. Germline CDR1 is SGHTA and CDR2 is FQGNSA. With 5 bases clipped from V and 2 bases from J, the junction kept 3 bases outside the gene matches. This CDR3 is built from 14 residues. The CDR3 sequence is CASSPLAGTYEQYF. CDR3 in DNA: TGTGCCAGCAGCCCACTAGCGGGGACCTACGAGCAGTACTTC.

There are a few counts of this clone. The rearrangement uses TRBV7-2 and TRBJ2-3; D ambiguous. The CDR3 loop spans 15 amino acids. The germline V and J ends were trimmed by 3 bases and 4 bases, with 14 bases remaining between them. Germline CDR1 and CDR2: SGHTA and FQGNSA. The CDR3 spells CASSFRDRVSDTQYF. CDR3 DNA: TGTGCCAGCAGCTTCCGTGATAGGGTCTCAGATACGCAGTATTTT.

This clone showed up just a few times. V gene TRBV6-6 combines with J gene TRBJ2-1, with no clear D. This CDR3 region has 13 residues. V was trimmed by 5 bases and J by 8 bases, leaving 13 bases between them. Germline V CDR1 and CDR2: MNHNY, SVGAGI (reference sequence). CDR3 in amino acids: CASSRVELHEQFF. The CDR3 coding sequence is TGTGCCAGCAGTCGGGTGGAGTTGCATGAGCAGTTCTTC.

A word on this clone: The same CDR3 arises from other DNA sequences in this sample as well. The V gene is TRBV20-1, the J gene TRBJ1-1; perhaps TRBD1 as D (5 bases). Per germline, CDR1 DFQATT and CDR2 SNEGSKA (reference sequence). CDR3 length: 11 residues. The V end lost 3 bases, the J end lost 7 bases, and 9 bases lay between the germline ends. CDR3: CSARGDLEAFF. The CDR3 region has the DNA TGCAGTGCTAGGGGGGACCTTGAAGCTTTCTTT.

This clone has more than one count but fewer than ten. The CDR3 DNA reads as TGTGCCATCAGTGTTGGGGTAGGGTCACCCCTCCACTTT. Translation gives CAISVGVGSPLHF. V usage is TRBV10-3 and J usage is TRBJ1-6; unclear D gene. Germline V gene lookup returns CDR1 ENHRY and CDR2 SYGVKD. Trimming removed 4 bases from V and 10 bases from J, with 11 bases in between. The CDR3 contains 13 residues.

The chain employs TRBV6-5 and TRBJ1-2; 7 bases are a match to TRBD1. V lost 0 bases to trimming and J lost 8 bases; unmatched junction nucleotides: 9. This CDR3 has 15 amino acids. The germline gives CDR1 MNHEY, CDR2 SVGAGI. The CDR3 spells CASSYSRGRLNGYTF. Here the CDR3 DNA reads TGTGCCAGCAGTTACTCGAGGGGGCGACTGAACGGCTACACCTTC.

V usage is TRBV18 and J usage is TRBJ1-2; the D gene is possibly TRBD1 (5 bases). Looked up from germline, CDR1 is KGHSH and CDR2 is LQKENI. Trimming took 2 bases from V and 1 from J, leaving 17 bases between them. The length of the CDR3 is 17 residues. The CDR3 DNA is TGTGCCAGCTCACCATGGGTATCGACAGATTATAACTATGGCTACACCTTC. It specifies CASSPWVSTDYNYGYTF.

V usage is TRBV18 and J usage is TRBJ2-7; a possible D gene is TRBD2 (5 bases). CDR3 length equals 11 residues. Germline V gene data show CDR1 as KGHSH and CDR2 as LQKENI. Trimming cost V 6 bases and J 3 bases, with 6 bases left between them. CDR3 residues: CASSRGYEQYF. The CDR3 DNA reads as TGTGCCAGCTCTCGGGGCTACGAGCAGTACTTC.

The CDR3 protein is CASSQTGGEETQYF. The DNA of the CDR3 is TGTGCCAGCAGCCAGACAGGGGGCGAAGAGACCCAGTACTTC. This rearrangement joins TRBV9 to TRBJ2-5; TRBD1 aligns across 10 bases. The CDR3 contains 14 residues. Germline assignment: CDR1 SGDLS and CDR2 YYNGEE. V dropped 4 bases and J dropped 3; count of bases not matched to a gene: 3.

The sample holds a few counts of this clone. This chain links TRBV29-1 with TRBJ1-4, with 9 bases fitting TRBD1. The V and J ends lost 4 bases and 5 bases, in that order; junction bases with no gene match: 5. This CDR3 is 14 amino acids long. Germline lookup yields CDR1 SQVTM and CDR2 ANQGSEA. CDR3 loop: CSVARGTGNEKLFF. DNA of the CDR3: TGCAGCGTTGCGCGGGGGACAGGGAATGAAAAACTGTTTTTT.

This clone came up a few times. The rearrangement links TRBV9 to TRBJ1-2; D not certain. This CDR3 has 13 residues. Germline V gene data show CDR1 as SGDLS and CDR2 as YYNGEE. Trimming left V 0 bases short and J 7 bases short, with 10 bases between. The CDR3, as DNA: TGTGCCAGCAGCGTAGATCCAGGCGGTGGCTACACCTTC. It translates to CASSVDPGGGYTF. The entire variable domain, with the rest obtained from reference TRBV9 and TRBJ1-2, is as follows: DSGVTQTPKHLITATGQRVTLRCSPRSGDLSVYWYQQSLDQGLQFLIQYYNGEERAKGNILERFSAQQFPDLHSELNLSSLELGDSALYFCASSVDPGGGYTFGSGTRLTVV.

This clone was recorded a few times. The V gene is TRBV7-8, the J gene TRBJ1-6, with 10 bases matching TRBD1. The CDR3 extends over 16 amino acids. Trimming removed 4 bases from V and 6 bases from J; junction bases left unmatched: 6. Germline V gives CDR1 SGHVS, CDR2 FQNEAQ. The CDR3 loop is CASSSGTGVLNSPLHF. CDR3 in DNA: TGTGCCAGCAGCTCCGGGACAGGGGTCCTTAATTCACCCCTCCACTTT.

V and J are TRBV7-2 and TRBJ1-3; D unresolved. CDR1 SGHTA and CDR2 FQGNSA come from the germline V gene. V dropped 5 bases and J dropped 4 bases, with 12 bases sitting between them. The CDR3 totals 14 residues. CDR3 protein: CASSGPGSGNTIYF. The CDR3 region has the DNA TGTGCCAGCAGCGGTCCGGGGAGCGGAAACACCATATATTTT.

The chain recombines TRBV27 with TRBJ2-1, with 8 bases identical to TRBD1. This CDR3 is built from 14 residues. Germline assignment: CDR1 MNHEY and CDR2 SMNVEV (reference sequence). V dropped 6 bases and J dropped 8; count of bases not matched to a gene: 9. The CDR3 DNA follows: TGTGCCAGCAGCCCGAGGACAGGGTGGGATGAGCAGTTCTTC. As protein: CASSPRTGWDEQFF.

The CDR3, as DNA: TGTGCCAGCAGCCCTAGACTAGCGGGGGTCGAGACCCAGTACTTC. This translates into CASSPRLAGVETQYF. The chain is built from TRBV9 and TRBJ2-5, with TRBD2 matching over 12 bases. V was clipped by 4 bases and J by 5 bases; unmatched bases: 6. Germline loops: CDR1 SGDLS, CDR2 YYNGEE. The CDR3 length is 15 residues.

The genes are TRBV28 and TRBJ1-1; no firm D call. This CDR3 comprises 15 residues. CDR1 and CDR2 (germline): MDHEN, SYDVKM. V lost 10 bases to trimming and J lost 0 bases, with 18 bases between them. The CDR3 coding sequence is TGTGCCACCACAACGGTGGGTGCGATGAACACTGAAGCTTTCTTT. Translation: CATTTVGAMNTEAFF.

The chain recombines TRBV7-9 with TRBJ1-6, with 7 bases identical to TRBD1. The V gene's germline CDR1 is SEHNR and CDR2 FQNEAQ (reference sequence). V shed 5 bases and J 7 bases; nucleotides not matched to a gene: 5. The CDR3 consists of 14 residues. Written as DNA, the CDR3 is TGTGCCAGCAGCCCCCGGGACAGCAATTCACCCCTCCACTTT. This translates into CASSPRDSNSPLHF. Drawing the rest from reference TRBV7-9 and TRBJ1-6, the complete variable domain is DTGVSQNPRHKITKRGQNVTFRCDPISEHNRLYWYRQTLGQGPEFLTYFQNEAQLEKSRLLSDRFSAERPKGSFSTLEIQRTEQGDSAMYLCASSPRDSNSPLHFGNGTRLTVT.

The genes are TRBV30 and TRBJ1-3, with D hard to call. Trimming cost V 0 bases and J 4 bases, with 7 bases left between them. The CDR3 loop spans 13 amino acids. CDR1 GTSNPN and CDR2 SVGIG come from the germline V gene (reference sequence). The CDR3 DNA reads TGTGCCTGGAGTGTCACGGAAGGAAACACCATATATTTT. This gives the protein CAWSVTEGNTIYF.

This rearrangement joins TRBV7-2 to TRBJ2-2; D ambiguous. This CDR3 contains 15 residues. V was shortened by 1 base and J by 2 bases, with 8 bases between the two germline ends. Germline V gene data show CDR1 as SGHTA and CDR2 as FQGNSA. The CDR3 loop is CASSLEWGNTGELFF. CDR3 DNA sequence: TGTGCCAGCAGCTTAGAGTGGGGAAACACCGGGGAGCTGTTTTTT.

This clone appeared a few times. The rearrangement uses TRBV18 and TRBJ2-5; D unresolved. Trimming left V 5 bases short and J 5 bases short, with 6 bases between. The CDR3 loop spans 11 amino acids. Germline CDR1 is KGHSH and CDR2 is LQKENI. The CDR3 reads CASSASETQYF. The CDR3 DNA follows: TGTGCCAGCTCAGCCTCGGAGACCCAGTACTTC.

The rearrangement joins TRBV18 to TRBJ2-3; 11 bases line up with TRBD1. The V and J ends lost 6 bases and 4 bases, in that order; junction bases with no gene match: 6. CDR1 KGHSH and CDR2 LQKENI come from the germline V gene. The CDR3 is made up of 15 amino acids. CDR3 nucleotides: TGTGCCAGCTCTTCGGACAGGGGGCATGCAGATACGCAGTATTTT. Translated: CASSSDRGHADTQYF.

This clone was detected a few times. Here the CDR3 DNA reads TGTGCCAGCAGTGACGGGACTAGCGGGGCCTACAATGAGCAGTTCTTC. The encoded protein is CASSDGTSGAYNEQFF. The V gene is TRBV6-4, the J gene TRBJ2-1, with TRBD2 matching 13 bases. CDR1 is MRHNA and CDR2 is SNTAGT in the germline V gene. Germline trimming cut 2 bases from V and 2 bases from J; bases unmatched to any gene: 0. There are 16 residues in the CDR3.

This clone was observed a handful of times. The chain has TRBV28 and TRBJ2-5; D ambiguous. CDR3 length: 15 residues. Germline CDR1 reads MDHEN; CDR2 reads SYDVKM. With 2 bases removed from V and 1 base from J, the gap between germline ends came to 11 bases. This CDR3 is CASSLGAKAQETQYF. DNA for the CDR3: TGTGCCAGCAGTTTAGGTGCCAAGGCCCAAGAGACCCAGTACTTC.

This clone was recorded a few times. This sequence joins TRBV30 and TRBJ2-7; no firm D call. Germline V lookup: CDR1 GTSNPN, CDR2 SVGIG (reference sequence). The CDR3 has 11 residues. V was trimmed by 0 bases and J by 8 bases, leaving 8 bases between them. The CDR3 sequence: CAWSVGIKQYF. The CDR3, as DNA: TGTGCCTGGAGTGTAGGGATCAAGCAGTACTTC.

This clone was counted a few times. The chain uses TRBV7-9 and TRBJ2-2, with a weak D call TRBD1 (6 bases). The germline gives CDR1 SEHNR, CDR2 FQNEAQ (reference sequence). Between the trimmed V and J ends, which lost 10 bases and 4 bases, there was a span of 13 bases. The CDR3 has 13 residues. CDR3 DNA sequence: TGTGCCACGTACAGGGAGACCACCGGGGAGCTGTTTTTT. It specifies CATYRETTGELFF.